This is a list of T cell receptor beta chains from one sample in a study of T-cell reconstitution after alpha-beta-depleted transplantation in children. TCRdb passed the PCR reads through MiXCR, listing each CDR3 protein once. The sample lists about 610,000 distinct CDR3 sequences; over 9.5% were seen once. The sample in question was PBMCs from the stem cell graft donor, obtained from the stem cell graft. Receptor source: a human donor who donated a stem cell graft to a child with acute myeloid leukemia. The CDR3 runs from the conserved cysteine through the conserved F or W. Each record gives: J gene, V gene, D gene, clone size, CDR3 protein, CDR3 DNA. The D gene is left open where the match is weak. Expanded clones are given a class, and other clones once, few, many or no size at all.

TRBJ2-7,TRBV5-1,TRBD2,-,CASRIAGDEQYF,TGCGCCAGCAGGATAGCGGGAGACGAGCAGTACTTC
TRBJ2-3,TRBV27,-,many,CASSLRLPTTDTQYF,TGTGCCAGCAGTTTAAGACTACCGACCACAGATACGCAGTATTTT
TRBJ2-4,TRBV7-8,TRBD2,many,CASSSPLAREEENIQYF,TGTGCCAGCAGCTCGCCACTAGCGAGGGAGGAAGAAAACATTCAGTACTTC
TRBJ2-6,TRBV10-3,-,few,CAISGANVLTF,TGTGCCATCTCTGGGGCCAACGTCCTGACTTTC
TRBJ2-4,TRBV20-1,-,few,CSASRSQLAKNIQYF,TGCAGTGCTAGTAGGAGTCAGCTAGCCAAAAACATTCAGTACTTC
TRBJ2-7,TRBV5-1,-,few,CASSPRDKSFSYEQYF,TGCGCCAGCAGCCCTCGGGACAAATCTTTCTCCTACGAGCAGTACTTC
TRBJ2-5,TRBV5-1,-,many,CASSLVGSLQETQYF,TGCGCCAGCAGCTTGGTTGGCAGCCTTCAAGAGACCCAGTACTTC
TRBJ2-1,TRBV12-3/TRBV12-4,TRBD2,-,CASTLGLAGGNEQFF,TGTGCCAGCACCCTTGGACTAGCGGGAGGGAATGAGCAGTTCTTC
TRBJ2-5,TRBV12-3/TRBV12-4,-,-,CASGRTLQETQYF,TGTGCCAGCGGTAGGACGTTGCAAGAGACCCAGTACTTC
TRBJ2-1,TRBV7-6,-,-,CASSVRGPPYNEQFF,TGTGCCAGCAGCGTCAGGGGACCCCCTTACAATGAGCAGTTCTTC
TRBJ2-7,TRBV25-1,TRBD2,many,CASSEKGTSSPEQYF,TGTGCCAGCAGTGAAAAGGGGACTAGTAGTCCCGAGCAGTACTTC
TRBJ2-7,TRBV12-5,TRBD2,few,CASGLAGAGEQYF,TGTGCTAGTGGTCTAGCGGGAGCAGGAGAGCAGTACTTC
TRBJ1-3,TRBV7-2,-,many,CASSLRVRADSGNTIYF,TGTGCCAGCAGCTTAAGGGTCAGGGCGGACTCTGGAAACACCATATATTTT
TRBJ2-7,TRBV12-3/TRBV12-4,TRBD1,few,CASSFNRGATYEQYF,TGTGCCAGCAGCTTTAACAGGGGGGCAACCTACGAGCAGTACTTC
TRBJ2-7,TRBV12-3/TRBV12-4,-,-,CASSPQGPYYEQYF,TGTGCCAGCAGCCCACAGGGCCCCTACTACGAGCAGTACTTC
TRBJ1-1,TRBV28,TRBD1,many,CASSPGTGGTEAFF,TGTGCCAGCAGTCCCGGGACAGGGGGGACGGAAGCTTTCTTT